This record concerns one T cell receptor (beta chain) sequence. Its target is not known. Expressed TCRB transcripts were sequenced, since all the RNA that had been isolated was reverse transcribed. The data were produced by immunoSEQ multiplex PCR, yet TCRdb's version contains in-frame clones alone and is incomplete. The sample records around 690,000 clones, around an eighth being singletons. This record belongs to a study of beta chain features in type 1 diabetes. General study points: Type 1 diabetes patients had moderately but significantly shorter TCRB CDR3s in all four CD4+ subsets.

CDR1 is SGHAT, CDR2 FQNNGV, per germline. Trimming removed 3 bases from V and 10 bases from J, with 16 bases in between. This CDR3 is 15 amino acids long. This chain joins TRBV11-2 and TRBJ1-6; no reliable D call. The sample consisted of naive CD4+ T cells from blood. The receptor comes from a man younger than 40 with type 1 diabetes. The CDR3 coding sequence is TGTGCCAGCAGCTTGACGGCAGGTGCTAAATCACCCCTCCACTTT. Translated, it gives CASSLTAGAKSPLHF. The whole variable domain, filled in from reference TRBV11-2 and TRBJ1-6, reads EAGVAQSPRYKIIEKRQSVAFWCNPISGHATLYWYQQILGQGPKLLIQFQNNGVVDDSQLPKDRFSAERLKGVDSTLKIQPAKLEDSAVYLCASSLTAGAKSPLHFGNGTRLTVT.